The 13 T cell receptor beta chains presented below share a single source sample, sequenced in a study of spatial heterogeneity in lung cancer. The time point is: sample taken at primary tumor resection. One entry per CDR3 protein results from TCRdb running MiXCR on the 5' RACE reads. The table shows roughly 38,000 distinct CDR3 sequences, with approximately 3.1% occurring only once. Sequenced material: normal lung tissue next to the tumor, taken at surgery. The receptors were gathered from a male donor with early-stage non-small cell lung cancer.

This clonotype has a count of ten or more. The chain carries TRBV10-3 and TRBJ1-5, with D possibly matching TRBD1 (6 bases). Germline CDR1 is ENHRY and CDR2 is SYGVKD. CDR3 length: 18 amino acids. V lost 0 bases to trimming and J lost 7 bases, with 22 bases between them. The CDR3 is CAISESGKGKGGLQPQHF. In DNA, the CDR3 is TGTGCCATCAGTGAGTCCGGAAAGGGGAAGGGGGGCCTGCAGCCCCAGCATTTT.

The chain carries TRBV5-4 and TRBJ2-1, with D hard to call. The germline CDR1 and CDR2 sequences are SGHNT and YYREEE (reference sequence). The CDR3 has 14 amino acids. Trimming shortened V by 4 bases and J by 5 bases, and 13 bases separated the two germline ends. CDR3 in amino acids: CASSPYAGHNEQFF. In DNA, the CDR3 is TGTGCCAGCAGCCCCTACGCTGGGCACAATGAGCAGTTCTTC.

In this sample, this clonotype turned up many times. The V and J genes are TRBV20-1 and TRBJ1-1; 9 positions agree with TRBD1. The CDR3 extends over 15 amino acids. The germline V gene encodes CDR1 DFQATT and CDR2 SNEGSKA (reference sequence). Trimming cost V 2 bases and J 0 bases; bases outside gene matches: 4. CDR3 nucleotides: TGCAGTGCTAGAAGAGGACAGGGGCTGAACACTGAAGCTTTCTTT. Amino acids: CSARRGQGLNTEAFF.

In this sample, this clonotype turned up many times. This chain joins TRBV25-1 and TRBJ2-2, with D possibly TRBD2 on 6 matching bases. V gave up 2 bases and J gave up 4 bases, with 8 bases separating them. The CDR3 spans 14 residues. In germline, CDR1 is MGHDK, CDR2 SYGVNS. The CDR3 nucleotides read TGTGCCAGCAGTGAAATCGGGGGCACCGGGGAGCTGTTTTTT. As protein: CASSEIGGTGELFF.

This clonotype has a count of ten or more. The genes are TRBV7-8 and TRBJ2-5; D might be TRBD1 (6 bases). This CDR3 is built from 14 residues. V dropped 4 bases and J dropped 4 bases, with 13 bases sitting between them. Germline V gives CDR1 SGHVS, CDR2 FQNEAQ. CDR3 DNA sequence: TGTGCCAGCAGCTCCAAGGGGGAAACAGAGACCCAGTACTTC. This translates into CASSSKGETETQYF.

This clonotype occurred many times. The CDR3 protein is CASSLIPTGSETEAFF. The CDR3 nucleotides read TGCGCCAGCAGCTTAATCCCAACAGGGTCGGAGACTGAAGCTTTCTTT. The chain uses TRBV5-1 and TRBJ1-1, with D possibly being TRBD1 (6 bases). With 2 bases removed from V and 5 bases from J, the gap between germline ends came to 19 bases. CDR3 length: 16 amino acids. Germline lookup yields CDR1 SGHRS and CDR2 YFSETQ.

This clonotype was counted at least ten times. The CDR3 spells CASSSPQVVVAKLFF. CDR3 sequence (DNA): TGTGCCAGCAGTTCCCCCCAGGTGGTGGTGGCGAAACTGTTTTTT. This chain connects TRBV28 to TRBJ1-4; D unclear. The germline CDR1 and CDR2 sequences are MDHEN and SYDVKM. This CDR3 region has 15 residues. V lost 4 bases to trimming and J lost 11 bases, with 20 bases between them.

The sample holds many counts of this clonotype. The chain uses TRBV29-1 and TRBJ2-3; no definite D call. Per the germline V gene, CDR1 is SQVTM and CDR2 is ANQGSEA. V dropped 5 bases and J dropped 9 bases, with 15 bases sitting between them. This CDR3 has 12 residues. CDR3 sequence (DNA): TGCAGCGTTTCTGGGGAAGGGCGCACGCAGTATTTT. It codes for CSVSGEGRTQYF.

This clonotype appeared many times. This chain uses TRBV6-5 with TRBJ1-3; 10 positions match TRBD1. The CDR3 extends over 17 amino acids. Germline-derived CDR1 and CDR2 are MNHEY and SVGAGI. The junction had 4 bases not matched to a gene; V was cut back by 0 bases and J by 2 bases. DNA for the CDR3: TGTGCCAGCAGTTACTCTGCGGGACAGGGGCCTGGAAACACCATATATTTT. Amino acid sequence: CASSYSAGQGPGNTIYF.

The rearrangement uses TRBV20-1 and TRBJ2-1; a possible D gene is TRBD2 (6 bases). Germline V CDR1 and CDR2: DFQATT, SNEGSKA (reference sequence). V gave up 2 bases and J gave up 10 bases, with 18 bases separating them. The length of the CDR3 is 14 residues. CDR3 sequence: CSARYPNGGNEQFF. Written as DNA, the CDR3 is TGCAGTGCTAGATACCCGAATGGGGGGAACGAGCAGTTCTTC.

This clonotype showed up many times. This sequence joins TRBV2 and TRBJ1-6; D is ambiguous. Trimming left V 3 bases short and J 7 bases short, with 10 bases between. This CDR3 is 14 amino acids long. Germline CDR1 and CDR2: SNHLY and FYNNEI. The CDR3 loop reads CASSDRIQNSPLHF. DNA of the CDR3: TGTGCCAGCAGTGACAGGATACAGAATTCACCCCTCCACTTT.

This clonotype came up many times. The V call is TRBV27, the J call TRBJ2-7; 7 nucleotides line up with TRBD2. The V gene's germline CDR1 is MNHEY and CDR2 SMNVEV (reference sequence). The CDR3 loop spans 11 amino acids. With V trimmed by 8 bases and J by 7 bases, 5 bases remained unmatched. CDR3 coding DNA: TGTGCCAGCGGGAGGGCGATGGAGCAGTACTTC. This sequence encodes CASGRAMEQYF.

This clonotype was seen only a few times. The chain uses TRBV20-1 and TRBJ1-5, with D maybe TRBD1 (5 bases). The V end lost 3 bases, the J end lost 2 bases, and 11 bases lay between the germline ends. This CDR3 contains 14 residues. Per the germline V gene, CDR1 is DFQATT and CDR2 is SNEGSKA (reference sequence). CDR3 protein: CSASQGGGNQPQHF. As DNA, the CDR3 is TGCAGTGCTAGCCAGGGAGGGGGCAATCAGCCCCAGCATTTT.